The 13 T cell receptor beta chains below come from one sample, sequenced in a study of human T cells and chemical hapten exposure (dated by TCRdb to the early 2020s). The method was RACE. The sequencing machine was a NextSeq 500. In-frame beta chains were kept once TCRdb had trimmed the public reads at Q25 with fastp and called clones with MiXCR. When rows share a CDR3 protein, they turn into one entry using the most common DNA and genes. In this sample the table shows about 120,000 distinct CDR3 sequences, around an eighth of which occur a single time. The ten largest clones represent approximately 2.8% of the sample. The sample's time point label, decoded: pre-sensitization, week 0. The label giving this sample's treatment or condition can be read as: therapeutic diphenylcyclopropenone sensitization with weekly scalp DPC. This sample comprised whole blood, obtained in connection with sensitization to the hapten diphenylcyclopropenone (DPC). The receptors originated from a young woman with alopecia areata. Some clones in this sample may be carry-over from other donors' samples.

This clonotype was seen a few times. J is TRBJ1-3 and V is TRBV7-8; D is undetermined. CDR1 SGHVS and CDR2 FQNEAQ come from the germline V gene. V dropped 1 base and J dropped 1 base, with 5 bases sitting between them. CDR3 length equals 14 residues. CDR3 nucleotides: TGTGCCAGCAGCTTAGGTGCGTCTGGAAACACCATATATTTT. It encodes CASSLGASGNTIYF.

This clonotype has more than one count but fewer than ten. The CDR3 nucleotides read TGCGCCAGCAGCCAAGATCCGGATTATAATTCACCCCTCCACTTT. Translated, it gives CASSQDPDYNSPLHF. The chain uses TRBV4-3 and TRBJ1-6; D ambiguous. V shed 0 bases and J shed 4 bases, with 7 bases lying between them. CDR1 is LGHNA and CDR2 is YSLEER in the germline V gene. The CDR3 contains 15 residues.

This CDR3 is CASSLVKINSPLHF. The CDR3 coding sequence is TGTGCCAGCAGCTTAGTCAAGATTAATTCACCCCTCCACTTT. The rearrangement joins TRBV7-2 to TRBJ1-6; D is unclear. The CDR3 length is 14 residues. V was clipped by 1 base and J by 6 bases, with 7 bases between them. Germline V CDR1 and CDR2: SGHTA, FQGNSA. The complete variable domain, with remaining parts taken from reference TRBV7-2 and TRBJ1-6, reads GAGVSQSPSNKVTEKGKDVELRCDPISGHTALYWYRQSLGQGLEFLIYFQGNSAPDKSGLPSDRFSAERTGGSVSTLTIQRTQQEDSAVYLCASSLVKINSPLHFGNGTRLTVT.

The V call is TRBV6-5, the J call TRBJ1-2, with D perhaps TRBD1 (5 bases). The germline V gene encodes CDR1 MNHEY and CDR2 SVGAGI. The CDR3 contains 13 residues. The V end was cut by 5 bases, the J end by 3 bases, with 10 bases between. CDR3 nucleotides: TGTGCCAGCAGTACCGGGACTTACTATGGCTACACCTTC. This translates into CASSTGTYYGYTF.

This clonotype was recorded at least ten times. This chain uses TRBV11-2 with TRBJ2-3; tentatively, D is TRBD1 (6 bases). This CDR3 region has 19 residues. Germline V gene data show CDR1 as SGHAT and CDR2 as FQNNGV. Trimming shortened V by 0 bases and J by 2 bases, and 21 bases separated the two germline ends. The DNA of the CDR3 is TGTGCCAGCAGCTTAGAAGTGGGGGCGGACCAAAAATCCACAGATACGCAGTATTTT. It translates to CASSLEVGADQKSTDTQYF.

This clonotype has just a few counts. The V call is TRBV4-3, the J call TRBJ1-6, with no clear D. The CDR3 loop spans 14 amino acids. The germline gives CDR1 LGHNA, CDR2 YSLEER. Trimming removed 0 bases at V and 2 bases at J, with 2 bases between. This CDR3 reads CASSQETYNSPLHF. CDR3 nucleotide sequence: TGCGCCAGCAGCCAAGAAACCTATAATTCACCCCTCCACTTT.

J is TRBJ1-1 and V is TRBV29-1; 7 nucleotides line up with TRBD1. CDR1 is SQVTM, CDR2 ANQGSEA, per germline. The CDR3 covers 19 residues. Trimming at V came to 1 base and at J to 4 bases, leaving 21 bases not matched to a gene. The CDR3 is CSVEGRTGPRRDPSTEAFF. The CDR3 DNA is TGCAGCGTTGAAGGGAGGACAGGCCCCAGGAGAGATCCCAGCACTGAAGCTTTCTTT.

This clonotype turned up a few times. V and J are TRBV20-1 and TRBJ2-1; 12 bases align to TRBD1. The ends lost 0 bases at V and 10 bases at J; junction bases unmatched: 10. Germline V lookup: CDR1 DFQATT, CDR2 SNEGSKA (reference sequence). The CDR3 spans 16 residues. CDR3 sequence reads: CSARDQGGQGAREQFF. The CDR3, as DNA: TGCAGTGCTAGAGATCAGGGGGGACAGGGGGCACGGGAGCAGTTCTTC.

This chain connects TRBV27 to TRBJ2-1, with TRBD1 matching 9 bases. Germline V gene data show CDR1 as MNHEY and CDR2 as SMNVEV (reference sequence). With 5 bases clipped from V and 8 bases from J, the junction kept 7 bases outside the gene matches. The CDR3 spans 14 residues. CDR3 DNA: TGTGCCAGCAGTCTCACAGGGGGCTATGATGAGCAGTTCTTC. It is translated as CASSLTGGYDEQFF.

The rearrangement links TRBV19 to TRBJ2-3; TRBD2 might be the D (5 bases). Trimming removed 2 bases at V and 3 bases at J, with 15 bases between. The CDR3 covers 16 residues. The germline gives CDR1 LNHDA, CDR2 SQIVND (reference sequence). The CDR3 coding sequence is TGTGCCAGTAGTATATCTGAGGGTTTTATGACAGATACGCAGTATTTT. Its protein is CASSISEGFMTDTQYF.

This chain's CDR3 is CASSGREPTEAFF. CDR3 nucleotide sequence: TGTGCCAGCAGTGGTCGGGAGCCCACTGAAGCTTTCTTT. The rearrangement joins TRBV25-1 to TRBJ1-1; D gene unclear. V was pared by 4 bases and J by 4 bases, with 10 bases between. The CDR3 runs to 13 residues. The germline V gene has CDR1 MGHDK and CDR2 SYGVNS.

This rearrangement joins TRBV12-3 or TRBV12-4 to TRBJ1-6; 10 bases are a match to TRBD1. CDR3 length equals 17 residues. After removal of 0 bases from V and 7 bases from J, the junction contained 6 bases not matched to a gene. CDR3 protein: CASSLALGQGRNSPLHF. The CDR3 region has the DNA TGTGCCAGCAGTTTAGCGTTGGGACAGGGGCGAAATTCACCCCTCCACTTT.

V gene TRBV18 combines with J gene TRBJ1-1, with a weak D call TRBD1 (5 bases). Deletions cut 3 bases from V and 4 bases from J, with 15 bases between. This CDR3 is built from 15 residues. CDR1 is KGHSH and CDR2 is LQKENI in the germline V gene. The DNA for the CDR3 is TGTGCCAGCTCACCGAGCAGCGGGGCCGGCACTGAAGCTTTCTTT. Its translation: CASSPSSGAGTEAFF.